This TCR beta chain was sequenced for a study of OX40 agonist ivuxolimab in advanced cancers. Background for the entire study: Ivuxolimab, which targeted the costimulatory receptor OX40 (CD134), was an agonistic, fully human IgG2 monoclonal antibody. Intravenous ivuxolimab was administered to patients every 2 weeks at six dose levels: 0.01, 0.1, 0.3, 1.5, 3 and 10 mg/kg. Of the 50 to 55 dose-escalation patients, hepatocellular carcinoma was present in approximately 20, melanoma in roughly 15, renal cell carcinoma in 9 and head and neck cancer in 9. In the dose-escalation cohort, nearly 85% of patients were male, and the mean age was 60 years with a range of about 20 to 80. Patients were allowed to have had prior anti-PD-1, anti-PD-L1 or anti-CTLA-4 therapy, and less than 45% of the dose-escalation patients had previously received checkpoint inhibitors. Three dose-escalation patients achieved partial responses, one with hepatocellular carcinoma and two with cutaneous melanoma. Peripheral TCRbeta sequencing was intended to test whether TCR sequence diversity was altered and clonal T-cell expansion was caused by ivuxolimab. The paper covers the monotherapy dose-escalation part of the phase I ivuxolimab trial, which included N of about 50 patients.

In regard to this clone: Its specific antigen is unknown. No much larger clone exists at a distance of one base, and base qualities are not known.

The investigation overall reported the following: At doses of 0.1 to 3.0 mg/kg, clonal expansion of both CD4+ and CD8+ blood T cells was observed from baseline to week 6. The antigen specificity of the clonally expanded peripheral T cells was not determined. Partial responders in the 0.1-3.0 mg/kg groups had among the lowest normalized peripheral clonal expansion, especially among CD8+ T cells. Low levels of normalized T-cell clonal expansion were also seen in some patients who did not respond. After ivuxolimab, more expanded clones were found on average in CD8+ T cells than in CD4+ T cells.

The trial excluded patients who had a history of autoimmune disease or who were on systemic immunosuppression. In every dose cohort, peripheral blood was drawn for TCR sequencing at baseline, cycle 4 day 1, and cycle 7 day 1. Samples came from an open-label, multicenter, first-in-human phase I dose-escalation trial of ivuxolimab. Adults with locally advanced or metastatic melanoma, renal cell carcinoma, hepatocellular carcinoma or head and neck squamous cell carcinoma were enrolled in the trial. Before TCR sequencing, CD4+ T cells and CD8+ T cells were sorted from peripheral blood as separate populations. To sequence the TCRbeta CDR3 region, genomic DNA was isolated from the sorted cells. The immunoSEQ Assay was used to sequence the TCRbeta CDR3 regions. Sourced from immuneACCESS, this table was stored by TCRdb with only in-frame sequences that have V and J called. A share of the clones is absent; for the studies checked, an unresolved V gene accounts for under half, and the remainder has no known explanation. This sample lists tens of thousands of clones; 75% to 90% were detected once. The ten most abundant clones make up 9.5% to 13% of the sample.

This receptor was taken from an adult with an advanced solid tumor such as melanoma, head and neck, liver or kidney cancer. The sample was CD4+ or CD8+ T cells sorted from blood, taken in a trial of the OX40 agonist ivuxolimab.

The CDR3 in this case is CAWTSQGYEQYF. The DNA reads TGTGCCTGGACTTCACAGGGCTACGAGCAGTACTTC. Recombination connected TRBV30 to TRBJ2-7; the D segment could be TRBD1, given 6 matching bases. The CDR3 goes from the cysteine to the phenylalanine over 12 residues. Of the read, only the CDR3 DNA is kept; its 36 bases are in frame from base 1. V is reduced by 4 bases and J by 3 bases, leaving a spacing of 10 bases between them. The germline V gene (reference sequence) sets CDR1 to GTSNPN and CDR2 to SVGIG.